This record looks at one T cell receptor beta chain sequence and its context. Only in-frame clones appear in the TCRdb table, and some are missing; sequencing was by immunoSEQ multiplex PCR. Here the sample spans 150,000 to 200,000 clones, approximately 91% being singletons. The data belong to a study of blood T cell repertoires in COVID-19. There are 13 residues in the CDR3. Germline CDR1 is MRHNA and CDR2 is SNTAGT. Trimming shortened V by 3 bases and J by 4 bases, and 9 bases separated the two germline ends. The rearrangement links TRBV6-4 to TRBJ1-2; D perhaps matches TRBD1 (5 bases). Input material: peripheral blood. This sequence was found in a man between 70 and 80 years old with active or convalescent COVID-19. In nucleotides, the CDR3 is TGTGCCAGCAGTGAAGGGCAGGGCTATGGCTACACCTTC. Its translation is CASSEGQGYGYTF.